The present T cell receptor (beta chain) was sequenced within a study of shared clonotypes between healthy human individuals. CDR3 length equals 13 residues. V gave up 4 bases and J gave up 1 base, with 8 bases separating them. CDR1 and CDR2 (germline): MNHEY, SVGAGI. Naive-designated CD8 cells lacked CD45RO, were positively enriched for CCR7, and omitted terminally differentiated effector memory CD45RA+ cells. Study results and caveats: Estimated clonotype richness was generally higher in naive than memory subsets.

Sorted-subset replicate PCRs used 200 ng DNA, tens of thousands of T cell genomes. Generated by immunoSEQ multiplex PCR, the TCRdb table keeps only in-frame clones and is missing some. Counted here are about 610,000 clones, roughly 96% occurring once; the ten biggest clones make up roughly 0.1%. Of note for this clone: No antigen is known for it. This same CDR3 is encoded by further DNA sequences in the sample.

Sequencing was carried out using naive CD8+ T cells sorted from blood. This sequence originates from a woman younger than 45 in good health. V is TRBV6-5 and J is TRBJ2-7; D is possibly TRBD2 (5 bases). The CDR3 sequence is CASSSSGSYEQYF. The CDR3 DNA reads as TGTGCCAGCAGTTCGAGCGGATCCTACGAGCAGTACTTC.